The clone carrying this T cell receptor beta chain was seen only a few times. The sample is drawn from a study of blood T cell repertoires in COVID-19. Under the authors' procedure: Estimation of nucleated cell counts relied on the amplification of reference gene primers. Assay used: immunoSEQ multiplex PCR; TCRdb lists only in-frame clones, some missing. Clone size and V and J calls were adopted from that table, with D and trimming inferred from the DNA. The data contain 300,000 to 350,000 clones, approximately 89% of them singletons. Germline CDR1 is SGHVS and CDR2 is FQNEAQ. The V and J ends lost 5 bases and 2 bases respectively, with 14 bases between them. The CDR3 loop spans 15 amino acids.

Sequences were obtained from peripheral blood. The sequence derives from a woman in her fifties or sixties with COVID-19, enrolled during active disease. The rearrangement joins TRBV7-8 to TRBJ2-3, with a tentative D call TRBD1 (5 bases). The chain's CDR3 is CASSHRWGFTDTQYF. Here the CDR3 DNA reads TGTGCCAGCAGCCACCGATGGGGCTTCACAGATACGCAGTATTTT. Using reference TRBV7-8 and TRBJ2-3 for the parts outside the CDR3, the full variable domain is GAGVSQSPRYKVAKRGQDVALRCDPISGHVSLFWYQQALGQGPEFLTYFQNEAQLDKSGLPSDRFFAERPEGSVSTLKIQRTQQEDSAVYLCASSHRWGFTDTQYFGPGTRLTVL.